Following are 25 T cell receptor beta chains from one sample sequenced in a study of shared clonotypes between healthy human individuals (dated by TCRdb to 2020 to 2022). CD8 naive samples were CD45RO-negative cells positively selected for CCR7, giving a CD45RA+CCR7+ population that excluded TemRA cells. Libraries were made using the immunoSEQ multiplex PCR assay. TCRdb carries this immuneACCESS record with in-frame sequences only. Its versions omit some clonotypes, under half of them owing to an unresolved V gene in the studies checked, with the rest unexplained. The sample yields 800,000 to 950,000 clones; about 97% were counted once. Clones ranked in the top ten supply around 0.21% of the sample. The sample consisted of naive CD8+ T cells sorted from blood. The cell subset or site label, read with the paper, signifies: CD45RA+CCR7+. These receptors were taken from a man aged 25 to 45 in good health.

The chain joins TRBV27 to TRBJ2-7; 10 bases map to TRBD1. Germline V gives CDR1 MNHEY, CDR2 SMNVEV (reference sequence). The CDR3 is 15 amino acids. J lost 4 bases, V lost 4 bases, and 7 bases had no gene match. The CDR3 is CASSSTGQGIYEQYF. The CDR3 nucleotides read TGTGCCAGCAGTTCGACGGGACAGGGGATTTACGAGCAGTACTTC.

The chain links TRBV4-1 to TRBJ1-1; tentative D call: TRBD1 (5 bases). V was shortened by 1 base and J by 5 bases, with 14 bases between the two germline ends. Looked up from germline, CDR1 is MGHRA and CDR2 is YSYEKL. There are 15 residues in the CDR3. The CDR3: CASSQVTGPVTEAFF. The CDR3 coding sequence is TGCGCCAGCAGCCAAGTCACGGGACCGGTTACTGAAGCTTTCTTT.

V is TRBV9 and J is TRBJ2-7, with 11 bases lining up with TRBD1. Trimming removed 3 bases from V and 3 bases from J; junction bases left unmatched: 5. Germline CDR1 SGDLS, CDR2 YYNGEE. This CDR3 region has 15 residues. CDR3 sequence reads: CASSAGTGGIYEQYF. CDR3 sequence (DNA): TGTGCCAGCAGCGCCGGGACAGGGGGTATCTACGAGCAGTACTTC. Full variable domain (outside the CDR3, taken from reference TRBV9 and TRBJ2-7): DSGVTQTPKHLITATGQRVTLRCSPRSGDLSVYWYQQSLDQGLQFLIQYYNGEERAKGNILERFSAQQFPDLHSELNLSSLELGDSALYFCASSAGTGGIYEQYFGPGTRLTVT.

The chain carries TRBV9 and TRBJ2-7; 9 nucleotides match TRBD1. The V gene's germline CDR1 is SGDLS and CDR2 YYNGEE. With 0 bases clipped from V and 4 bases from J, the junction kept 8 bases outside the gene matches. The CDR3 is 16 residues long. CDR3 amino acids: CASSVGGTGQGYEQYF. Here the CDR3 DNA reads TGTGCCAGCAGCGTAGGAGGGACAGGGCAGGGGTACGAGCAGTACTTC.

V gene TRBV6-5 combines with J gene TRBJ1-2; the D gene is possibly TRBD1 (6 bases). Germline values: CDR1 MNHEY, CDR2 SVGAGI. Trimming pared 6 bases from V and 3 bases from J, leaving 17 bases between. CDR3 length equals 15 residues. The CDR3 sequence is CASSPIRDTHYGYTF. CDR3 nucleotides: TGTGCCAGCAGCCCGATCCGGGACACTCACTATGGCTACACCTTC.

This chain joins TRBV27 and TRBJ2-7; 9 nucleotides agree with TRBD1. V lost 2 bases, J lost 6 bases, and 2 bases stayed unmatched. Germline V lookup: CDR1 MNHEY, CDR2 SMNVEV (reference sequence). CDR3 length: 13 amino acids. The DNA for the CDR3 is TGTGCCAGCAGTTTAACAGGGGGCATCGAGCAGTACTTC. Protein product: CASSLTGGIEQYF.

The J gene is TRBJ2-5, the V gene TRBV5-1, with TRBD2 matching over 7 bases. With 4 bases clipped from V and 3 bases from J, the junction kept 9 bases outside the gene matches. Germline lookup yields CDR1 SGHRS and CDR2 YFSETQ. The length of the CDR3 is 15 residues. The CDR3 loop reads CASSRRAGVEETQYF. CDR3 DNA sequence: TGCGCCAGCAGCCGGCGGGCGGGAGTAGAAGAGACCCAGTACTTC.

Regarding this clone: One end of the junction is discordant with germline, which a read error may explain. The chain employs TRBV14 and TRBJ2-1; D might be TRBD1 or TRBD2, each matching 5 bases. The CDR3 has 18 residues. Germline V gene lookup returns CDR1 SGHDN and CDR2 FVKESK. Written as DNA, the CDR3 is TGTGCCAGCAGTCAAGAGGGGCAAGCACATCACCTTAGGGATGAGCAGTTCTTC. Protein sequence: CASSQEGQAHHLRDEQFF. The complete variable domain, with remaining parts taken from reference TRBV14 and TRBJ2-1, reads EAGVTQFPSHSVIEKGQTVTLRCDPISGHDNLYWYRRVMGKEIKFLLHFVKESKQDESGMPNNRFLAERTGGTYSTLKVQPAELEDSGVYFCASSQEGQAHHLRDEQFFGPGTRLTVL.

The gene calls are TRBV6-1 and TRBJ2-1; 14 nucleotides agree with TRBD2. CDR1 is MNHNS and CDR2 is SASEGT in the germline V gene. The CDR3 covers 15 residues. V was clipped by 4 bases and J by 9 bases; unmatched bases: 5. The CDR3 loop is CASSAGTSGGFEQFF. CDR3 nucleotides: TGTGCCAGCAGTGCGGGGACTAGCGGGGGTTTTGAGCAGTTCTTC.

The chain has TRBV10-2 and TRBJ1-1, with D possibly TRBD1 on 5 matching bases. Germline V gene sequence: CDR1 WSHSY, CDR2 SAAADI. Trimming left V 6 bases short and J 5 bases short, with 13 bases between. The CDR3 sequence is 13 residues long. The CDR3, as DNA: TGCGCCAGCAGGTCAGGGAGGGTGACTGAAGCTTTCTTT. It yields the protein CASRSGRVTEAFF.

The chain employs TRBV29-1 and TRBJ2-1; 9 nucleotides line up with TRBD2. Losses at the gene ends were 6 bases for V and 0 bases for J; bases not matched to a gene: 6. The CDR3 extends over 15 amino acids. Looked up from germline, CDR1 is SQVTM and CDR2 is ANQGSEA. The CDR3 DNA reads as TGCAGCGTGCTAGCGGGACCGAGCTCCTACAATGAGCAGTTCTTC. This codes for CSVLAGPSSYNEQFF.

This chain connects TRBV27 to TRBJ2-7; D not certain. V was shortened by 5 bases and J by 5 bases, with 16 bases between the two germline ends. Germline lookup yields CDR1 MNHEY and CDR2 SMNVEV (reference sequence). The length of the CDR3 is 14 residues. CDR3: CASSPQPRMDEQYF. The CDR3, as DNA: TGTGCCAGCAGTCCTCAGCCCCGGATGGACGAGCAGTACTTC.

The CDR3 sequence is CASSLKREKGDTQYF. CDR3 nucleotide sequence: TGTGCCAGCAGCCTAAAGCGGGAGAAAGGAGATACGCAGTATTTT. The rearrangement uses TRBV7-9 and TRBJ2-3, with 8 bases fitting TRBD2. The CDR3 is 15 amino acids. After removal of 5 bases from V and 5 bases from J, the junction contained 9 bases not matched to a gene. CDR1 and CDR2 (germline): SEHNR, FQNEAQ (reference sequence).

The chain has TRBV27 and TRBJ1-1, with a weak D call TRBD1 (5 bases). V lost 2 bases, J lost 0 bases, and 7 bases lay in between. CDR1 and CDR2 from the germline V gene are MNHEY and SMNVEV (reference sequence). This CDR3 contains 14 residues. The CDR3 DNA reads TGTGCCAGCAGTTTAAACAGGTTGAACACTGAAGCTTTCTTT. Translation: CASSLNRLNTEAFF.

V and J are TRBV18 and TRBJ2-3; 12 bases line up with TRBD2. Germline-derived CDR1 and CDR2 are KGHSH and LQKENI. Trimming at V came to 3 bases and at J to 9 bases, leaving 10 bases not matched to a gene. The CDR3 has 16 residues. CDR3 in amino acids: CASSPGLAGLLDTQYF. The CDR3 region has the DNA TGTGCCAGCTCACCCGGACTAGCGGGGCTCCTGGACACGCAGTATTTT.

This chain connects TRBV18 to TRBJ2-7; weak D call: TRBD2 (6 bases). This CDR3 spans 16 amino acids. Germline loops: CDR1 KGHSH, CDR2 LQKENI. V lost 3 bases and J lost 0, with 15 bases in between. The CDR3 here is CASSPNPGEGSYEQYF. The CDR3 coding sequence is TGTGCCAGCTCACCTAATCCGGGAGAGGGCTCCTACGAGCAGTACTTC.

The chain employs TRBV25-1 and TRBJ1-1; D may be TRBD1 (5 bases). The V end lost 3 bases, the J end lost 5 bases, and 10 bases lay between the germline ends. Germline assignment: CDR1 MGHDK and CDR2 SYGVNS. This CDR3 has 13 amino acids. The CDR3 DNA reads as TGTGCCAGCAGTGAGGGGGGGAGTACTGAAGCTTTCTTT. Translating it yields CASSEGGSTEAFF.

This clone was seen a few times. The chain combines TRBV4-1 with TRBJ2-7; 7 bases agree with TRBD1. V was pared by 0 bases and J by 7 bases, with 0 bases of the junction left unmatched. This CDR3 is 12 amino acids long. The germline V gene encodes CDR1 MGHRA and CDR2 YSYEKL. The CDR3 is CASSQETGEQYF. The CDR3, as DNA: TGCGCCAGCAGCCAAGAGACAGGGGAGCAGTACTTC.

The V gene is TRBV27, the J gene TRBJ2-2; tentative D call: TRBD2 (5 bases). Looked up from germline, CDR1 is MNHEY and CDR2 is SMNVEV (reference sequence). CDR3 length equals 14 residues. V gave up 2 bases and J gave up 6 bases, with 10 bases separating them. The chain's CDR3 is CASSLGVGAGELFF. Here the CDR3 DNA reads TGTGCCAGCAGTTTAGGCGTGGGAGCCGGGGAGCTGTTTTTT.

V usage is TRBV27 and J usage is TRBJ2-1, with 9 bases matching TRBD2. V shed 7 bases and J 8 bases; nucleotides not matched to a gene: 9. The CDR3 has 14 residues. Germline CDR1 reads MNHEY; CDR2 reads SMNVEV (reference sequence). The DNA of the CDR3 is TGTGCCAGCACCCCGGGGACTAGCATCCATGAGCAGTTCTTC. Translation gives CASTPGTSIHEQFF.

CDR3 residues: CASSPTGIVGTGELFF. CDR3 coding DNA: TGTGCCAGCTCACCAACAGGGATTGTGGGCACCGGGGAGCTGTTTTTT. The chain links TRBV18 to TRBJ2-2; a weak D match, TRBD1 (6 bases). The CDR3 runs 16 residues. Germline V gene lookup returns CDR1 KGHSH and CDR2 LQKENI. Between the trimmed V and J ends, which lost 2 bases and 4 bases, there was a span of 14 bases.

J is TRBJ2-1 and V is TRBV5-1; maybe TRBD2 (5 bases). This CDR3 is built from 13 residues. Trimming shortened V by 7 bases and J by 3 bases, and 11 bases separated the two germline ends. Germline V gene sequence: CDR1 SGHRS, CDR2 YFSETQ. CDR3 in DNA: TGCGCCAGCGAATCGGACTTCTACAATGAGCAGTTCTTC. As protein: CASESDFYNEQFF.

This clone was detected only once. The gene calls are TRBV7-9 and TRBJ2-1, with 7 bases fitting TRBD2. With V trimmed by 1 base and J by 6 bases, 6 bases remained unmatched. The CDR3 spans 15 residues. Germline CDR1 reads SEHNR; CDR2 reads FQNEAQ (reference sequence). The CDR3 region is CASSLELAKFNEQFF. DNA of the CDR3: TGTGCCAGCAGCTTAGAACTAGCGAAGTTCAATGAGCAGTTCTTC.

CDR3 residues: CASSPGWQPQHF. Written as DNA, the CDR3 is TGTGCCAGTAGCCCAGGGTGGCAGCCCCAGCATTTT. The V and J genes are TRBV19 and TRBJ1-5, with D possibly TRBD1 on 5 matching bases. The CDR3 is 12 residues long. Germline-derived CDR1 and CDR2 are LNHDA and SQIVND (reference sequence). Deletions cut 6 bases from V and 7 bases from J, with 10 bases between.

To note about this clone: The sample carries other DNA sequences with the same CDR3. This chain joins TRBV5-1 and TRBJ2-7; TRBD1 aligns across 7 bases. The CDR3 sequence is 14 residues long. With 0 bases clipped from V and 1 base from J, the junction kept 1 base outside the gene matches. Germline CDR1 and CDR2: SGHRS and YFSETQ. CDR3 amino acids: CASSLGQGSYEQYF. The CDR3 DNA sequence: TGCGCCAGCAGCTTGGGACAGGGATCCTACGAGCAGTACTTC.